A selection of T cell receptor beta chains follows, all from one sample in a study of technical replicates of blood from a handful of donors. Produced via immunoSEQ multiplex PCR; TCRdb's table is partial and in-frame only. In the table there are 50,000 to 70,000 clones, 80% to 90% of which are singletons. Material for sequencing was PBMCs. Receptors originate from a human donor in good health. Some clones in this sample may be carry-over from other donors' samples. Each CDR3 is given with its conserved first and last residue. D genes are given only for firm matches. Only some rows state a clone size, as once, few, many or a class for expanded clones.

cdr3_nt cdr3_aa clone_size cdr3_length j_call d_call v_call
TGTGCCAGTAGAGATGACAGGAGCTACTATGGCTACACCTTC CASRDDRSYYGYTF - 14 TRBJ1-2 - TRBV19
TGCAGCGTTGAAGGGGACAGCAGTGAAGCTTTCTTT CSVEGDSSEAFF - 12 TRBJ1-1 TRBD1 TRBV29-1
TGCGCCAGCAGACTCCAGGGGACCCCGGGCACCGGGGAGCTGTTTTTT CASRLQGTPGTGELFF - 16 TRBJ2-2 - TRBV5-1
TGTGCTAGTGGCACTGTCAACCCAGATACGCAGTATTTT CASGTVNPDTQYF - 13 TRBJ2-3 - TRBV12-5
TGTGCCAGCAGTGCGAGGGACAGTACCTACGAGCAGTACTTC CASSARDSTYEQYF few 14 TRBJ2-7 TRBD1 TRBV27
TGTGCCAGCAGCCGCGCAGGGACTAGCGGGAAATATGAGCAGTTCTTC CASSRAGTSGKYEQFF - 16 TRBJ2-1 TRBD2 TRBV7-2
TGCGCCAGCAGCCCGGACAGACCCGAAGAGACCCAGTACTTC CASSPDRPEETQYF once 14 TRBJ2-5 - TRBV4-1
TGTGCCAGCACCGCGGGACAGCTAAGTTTGGAGACCCAGTACTTC CASTAGQLSLETQYF - 15 TRBJ2-5 - TRBV6-5
TGTGCCAGCAGACGACAGGGGTCTACTTATGGGGCTTTCTTT CASRRQGSTYGAFF - 14 TRBJ1-1 TRBD1 TRBV5-4
TGTGCCAGCAGCTTAGACCCGAGCTCCTACGAGCAGTACTTC CASSLDPSSYEQYF once 14 TRBJ2-7 - TRBV7-2
TGTGCCAGCAGCTCATCCGGGGGGAACCAAGAGACCCAGTACTTC CASSSSGGNQETQYF - 15 TRBJ2-5 TRBD2 TRBV5-6
TGCGCCAGCAGCTTGTCACTAGCGGGAGGCTTCTCCTACAATGAGCAGTTCTTC CASSLSLAGGFSYNEQFF - 18 TRBJ2-1 TRBD2 TRBV5-1
TGTGCCAGCAGCTTTAAAACAACTGGGAGCGCTGAAGCTTTCTTT CASSFKTTGSAEAFF - 15 TRBJ1-1 - TRBV5-4
TGTGCCAGCGGCAAGACTAGCAAGGTGAACGAGCAGTACTTC CASGKTSKVNEQYF - 14 TRBJ2-7 TRBD2 TRBV6-5
TGCAGCGTGACAGGGGACCACGCCGAGCAGTACTTC CSVTGDHAEQYF - 12 TRBJ2-7 TRBD1 TRBV29-1
TGTGCCAGCCGGCGGCGGAGCTCCTACAATGAGCAGTTCTTC CASRRRSSYNEQFF - 14 TRBJ2-1 - TRBV5-6
TGTGCCAGCAGCCGGACAGACCATACCTCCTACGAGCAGTACTTC CASSRTDHTSYEQYF - 15 TRBJ2-7 - TRBV14
TGTGCCAGTAGTCGAGGACAGGGTTACTTAGAGAACACTGAAGCTTTCTTT CASSRGQGYLENTEAFF - 17 TRBJ1-1 TRBD1 TRBV19
TGTGCCAGCAGCAGAGGACTAGCGGGAACGACAGATACGCAGTATTTT CASSRGLAGTTDTQYF - 16 TRBJ2-3 TRBD2 TRBV9
TGTGCCAGCAGCTTTAGACTAGGTAGGGCCGATGAGCAGTTCTTC CASSFRLGRADEQFF - 15 TRBJ2-1 - TRBV5-6
TGTGCCAGCAGCTTAACACGGGACAGGGCATTATCCGGGGAGCTGTTTTTT CASSLTRDRALSGELFF - 17 TRBJ2-2 TRBD1 TRBV11-2
TGTGCCAGTAGTATGTACACGTTTAGCAATCAGCCCCAGCATTTT CASSMYTFSNQPQHF - 15 TRBJ1-5 - TRBV19